This T cell receptor beta chain was sequenced during a study of shared clonotypes between healthy human individuals (TCRdb year 2020). At the level of the whole study: The cohort comprised two women and a few men aged 18 to 49 years. For each donor, CD4 naive and CD4 memory were each run on three plates, CD8 naive on two plates, and CD8 memory on one plate. The study deeply sequenced blood TCR repertoires of roughly five healthy adults to estimate repertoire size and the extent of clonotype sharing between individuals. To increase sequencing depth and limit assay-specific biases, different laboratories used diverse techniques to prepare libraries and sequence TCR repertoires. Per donor, leukapheresis produced somewhere between about 0.9 and 9 billion PBMCs. The investigation overall reported the following: Naive subsets generally had larger estimated clonotype richness than memory subsets. About 5% of naive CD4, 3.5% of naive CD8, about 2.4% of memory CD4, and 0.35% to 0.4% of memory CD8 clonotypes were shared across a few donors. Sampling was restricted to blood, and TCR repertoires in tissues likely differ from the TCR repertoires found in blood. Compared with non-shared clonotypes, clonotypes shared by all four sorted-subset donors had higher generation probabilities. Rarefaction of sorted-subset datasets indicated incomplete sequencing despite the large sequencing depth. The genetic and exposure-history diversity represented was limited by the small number of donors. Pairwise subsampling indicated that sequencing depth was expected to affect the degree of clonotype sharing among donors.

Of note for this clone: Its antigen specificity is not known. Base qualities are not at hand, and no much larger clone is one base apart.

Using the deep immunoSEQ assay, TCR CDR3 regions were amplified from genomic DNA by multiplex PCR. Extracted genomic DNA from each cell subset was distributed evenly across all wells of several immunoSEQ 96-well plates, and each plate was treated as a replicate. Each replicate PCR for sorted subsets received about 200 ng genomic DNA, equal to roughly 30,000 T cell genomes. Purified libraries were measured with a Qubit 3.0 fluorometer, size-checked on a Bioanalyzer 2100, and measured again with the KAPA Library Quantification kit. Every immunoSEQ 96-well plate was sequenced on a dedicated single-read 150-cycle Illumina NextSeq 550 flow cell. The authors processed their data as follows. Because the immunoSEQ output held only junctional sequences and lacked quality scores, the filtering could not match the filtering applied to full-length reads. Sequences were annotated with PyIR, a Python wrapper for IgBLAST v1.9, and V/J genes and CDR3 were assigned using IMGT germline references. Reads with weak V/J assignments (E-value above 1e-6), missing CDR3, stop codons, out-of-frame junctions, or ambiguous translated residues were removed. A V3J clonotype was defined by an identical inferred V gene, J gene, and CDR3 amino acid sequence. Percentage overlap between repertoires was computed as shared unique clonotypes divided by the size of the smaller repertoire. Three approaches were used to assess repertoire richness: RTK rarefaction, the Chao1 estimator, and Recon v2.1 estimates of unobserved clonotypes. For all TCRbeta clonotypes obtained by the gDNA method from a few donors, generation probabilities were computed with OLGA. Here the immuneACCESS table is served through TCRdb, limited to in-frame sequences with V and J called. Missing clones are a known gap in these copies; in checked studies unresolved V genes cover under half, and the rest lacks a known reason. From that table come the V and J calls and clone size; the DNA was used to work out D and trimming. This sample is represented by approximately 1,500,000 clones; roughly 97% of them were singletons. The leading ten clones occupy approximately 1.2% of the sample.

The donors were healthy, HIV-negative adults who had no recently reported acute infections or vaccinations. Every donor was a Caucasian adult residing in Nashville, Tennessee, USA. CD4+ T cells were enriched by magnetic negative selection; naive cells were then positively selected on CD45RA, and the negative fraction formed the memory subset. After blood collection by leukapheresis, PBMCs were isolated using Ficoll-Histopaque density gradient centrifugation and then cryopreserved in the vapor phase of liquid nitrogen. Purity and quantity of every magnetically sorted T cell population were checked by analytical flow cytometry. From each sorted fraction, genomic DNA was isolated and quantified by UV absorbance on a Nanodrop 2000c. Reading from cysteine to phenylalanine, the CDR3 counts 14 amino acids. Only the CDR3 portion is preserved as DNA: 42 bases, with reading frame beginning at the first base. CDR1 and CDR2 are drawn from the germline V gene: MDHEN, SYDVKM. Trimming accounts for 2 bases at V and 3 bases at J, while the number of junction bases matched to no gene is 4.

The sequence derives from a man aged 25 to 45 in good health. The sequenced material came from naive CD4+ T cells sorted from blood. The cell subset or site label, as the study defines it: CD45RA+ positively selected. The rearrangement joined TRBV28 to TRBJ2-7, and 7 junction bases match TRBD1. The CDR3 region reads CASSLGGQLYEQYF. The nucleotide sequence reads TGTGCCAGCAGTTTAGGGGGACAGCTCTACGAGCAGTACTTC.